This record looks at one T cell receptor (beta chain) sequence and its context. The sample comes from a study of blood T cell repertoires in COVID-19. About the research overall: Acute and convalescent COVID-19 samples came from the United States, Italy and Spain. Nucleic acid was either cDNA or gDNA, and it came from T cells, B-cell-depleted T cells, or PBMCs.

The V end lost 1 base, the J end lost 8 bases, and 8 bases lay between the germline ends. The CDR3 consists of 12 residues. Germline CDR1 SEHNR, CDR2 FQNEAQ (reference sequence). In the authors' methods: The assay estimated nucleated cells by amplifying reference gene primers. Profiled with immunoSEQ multiplex PCR; TCRdb holds only in-frame clones, not every one. That table furnishes V, J and clone size, whereas the DNA furnished D and trimming. The sample has around 170,000 clones, 80% to 90% seen once. The chain recombines TRBV7-9 with TRBJ1-1; D is unresolved. Sequencing was carried out using peripheral blood. The clonotype originates from a man between 60 and 75 years old with acute or convalescent COVID-19. In nucleotides, the CDR3 is TGTGCCAGCAGCTTAGGAACAGCCGAAGCTTTCTTT. Translating it yields CASSLGTAEAFF. Based on the CDR3 plus reference TRBV7-9 and TRBJ1-1, the full variable domain is DTGVSQNPRHKITKRGQNVTFRCDPISEHNRLYWYRQTLGQGPEFLTYFQNEAQLEKSRLLSDRFSAERPKGSFSTLEIQRTEQGDSAMYLCASSLGTAEAFFGQGTRLTVV.